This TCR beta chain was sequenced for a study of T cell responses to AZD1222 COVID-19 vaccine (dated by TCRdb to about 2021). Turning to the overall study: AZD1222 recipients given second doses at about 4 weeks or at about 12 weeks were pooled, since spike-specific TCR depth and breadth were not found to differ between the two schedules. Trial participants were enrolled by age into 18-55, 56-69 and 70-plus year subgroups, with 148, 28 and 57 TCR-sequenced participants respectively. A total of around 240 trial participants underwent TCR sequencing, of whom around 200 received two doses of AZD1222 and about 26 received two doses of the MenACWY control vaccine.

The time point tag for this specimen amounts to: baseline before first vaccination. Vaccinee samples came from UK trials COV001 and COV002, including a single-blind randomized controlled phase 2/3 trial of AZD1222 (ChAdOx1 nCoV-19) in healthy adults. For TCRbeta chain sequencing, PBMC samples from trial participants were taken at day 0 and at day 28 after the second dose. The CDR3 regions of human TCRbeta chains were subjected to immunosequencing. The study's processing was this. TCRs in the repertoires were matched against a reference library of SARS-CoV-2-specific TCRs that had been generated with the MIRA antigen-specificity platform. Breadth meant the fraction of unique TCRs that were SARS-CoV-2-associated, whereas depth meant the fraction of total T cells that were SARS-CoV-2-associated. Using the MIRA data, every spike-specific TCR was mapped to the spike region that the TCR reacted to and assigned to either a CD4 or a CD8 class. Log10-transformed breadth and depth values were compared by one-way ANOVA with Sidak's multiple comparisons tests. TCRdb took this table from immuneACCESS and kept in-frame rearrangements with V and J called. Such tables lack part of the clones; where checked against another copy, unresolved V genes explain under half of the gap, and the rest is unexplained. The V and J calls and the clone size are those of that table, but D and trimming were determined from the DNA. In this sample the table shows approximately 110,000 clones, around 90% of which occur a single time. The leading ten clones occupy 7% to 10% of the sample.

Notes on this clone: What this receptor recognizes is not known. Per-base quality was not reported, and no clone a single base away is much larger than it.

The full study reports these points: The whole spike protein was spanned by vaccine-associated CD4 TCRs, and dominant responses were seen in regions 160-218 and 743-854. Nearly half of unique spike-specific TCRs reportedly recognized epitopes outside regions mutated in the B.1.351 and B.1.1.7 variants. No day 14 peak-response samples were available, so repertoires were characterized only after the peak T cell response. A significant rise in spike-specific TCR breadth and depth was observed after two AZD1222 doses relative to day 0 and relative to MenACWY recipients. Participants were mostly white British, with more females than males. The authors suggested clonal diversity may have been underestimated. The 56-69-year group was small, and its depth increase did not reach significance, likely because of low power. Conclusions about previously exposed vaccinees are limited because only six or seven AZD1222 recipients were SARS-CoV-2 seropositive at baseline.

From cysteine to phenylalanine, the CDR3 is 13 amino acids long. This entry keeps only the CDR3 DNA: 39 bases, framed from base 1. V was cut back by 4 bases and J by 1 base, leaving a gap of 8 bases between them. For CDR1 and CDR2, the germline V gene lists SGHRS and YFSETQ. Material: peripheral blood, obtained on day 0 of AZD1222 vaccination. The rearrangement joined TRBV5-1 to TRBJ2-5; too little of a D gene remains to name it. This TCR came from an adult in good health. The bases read TGCGCCAGCAGCCTCGGGCTCCAAGAGACCCAGTACTTC. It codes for CASSLGLQETQYF.